The 13 T cell receptor beta chains listed next were all sequenced from one sample in a study of blood T cell repertoires in COVID-19. Sequencing used immunoSEQ multiplex PCR; TCRdb keeps in-frame clones, though not all of them. Of approximately 35,000 clones listed, 84% were seen once; the top ten hold 13%. Specimen: peripheral blood. Receptor source: a human donor in a cohort sampled during active COVID-19.

This chain joins TRBV5-6 and TRBJ2-2; 9 positions match TRBD2. V lost 3 bases and J lost 7; bases outside the gene matches: 7. This CDR3 has 15 residues. The germline V gene encodes CDR1 SGHDT and CDR2 YYEEEE. CDR3 protein: CASSSLAGAGGELFF. CDR3 bases: TGTGCCAGCAGCTCCTTAGCGGGGGCTGGCGGGGAGCTGTTTTTT. Full variable domain (missing parts from reference TRBV5-6 and TRBJ2-2): DAGVTQSPTHLIKTRGQQVTLRCSPKSGHDTVSWYQQALGQGPQFIFQYYEEEERQRGNFPDRFSGHQFPNYSSELNVNALLLGDSALYLCASSSLAGAGGELFFGEGSRLTVL.

The genes are TRBV7-8 and TRBJ2-2, with TRBD1 matching 8 bases. The germline V gene has CDR1 SGHVS and CDR2 FQNEAQ. The CDR3 totals 16 residues. Trimming at V came to 5 bases and at J to 3 bases, leaving 8 bases not matched to a gene. The CDR3 region is CASSRLQGDDTGELFF. DNA of the CDR3: TGTGCCAGCAGCCGCTTACAGGGGGATGACACCGGGGAGCTGTTTTTT.

The CDR3 DNA is TGTGCCAGCTCATCGGGACAGAACACTGAAGCTTTCTTT. It specifies CASSSGQNTEAFF. The chain uses TRBV18 and TRBJ1-1, with D maybe TRBD1 (6 bases). V was shortened by 5 bases and J by 1 base, with 8 bases between the two germline ends. Germline-derived CDR1 and CDR2 are KGHSH and LQKENI. CDR3 length: 13 residues.

This clone was counted once. This chain uses TRBV9 with TRBJ2-2, with 8 bases fitting TRBD1. Germline CDR1 SGDLS, CDR2 YYNGEE. V lost 4 bases, J lost 1 base, and 12 bases stayed unmatched. The CDR3 has 18 amino acids. CDR3 loop: CASSPHGQGAWNTGELFF. CDR3 in DNA: TGTGCCAGCAGCCCTCATGGGCAGGGGGCCTGGAACACCGGGGAGCTGTTTTTT. The full variable domain, with the rest looked up from reference TRBV9 and TRBJ2-2, is DSGVTQTPKHLITATGQRVTLRCSPRSGDLSVYWYQQSLDQGLQFLIQYYNGEERAKGNILERFSAQQFPDLHSELNLSSLELGDSALYFCASSPHGQGAWNTGELFFGEGSRLTVL.

The chain carries TRBV7-8 and TRBJ1-4; D not resolved. V was pared by 5 bases and J by 8 bases, with 18 bases between. The V gene's germline CDR1 is SGHVS and CDR2 FQNEAQ. The CDR3 covers 15 residues. This CDR3 reads CASSTGRGGSEKLFF. In nucleotides, the CDR3 is TGTGCCAGCAGCACCGGCCGTGGTGGTAGCGAAAAACTGTTTTTT.

The chain carries TRBV5-1 and TRBJ2-3; TRBD2 matches 8 bases. Germline-derived CDR1 and CDR2 are SGHRS and YFSETQ. V was pared by 2 bases and J by 4 bases, with 6 bases of the junction left unmatched. This CDR3 region has 15 residues. The CDR3 DNA follows: TGCGCCAGCAGCTTCGGCCGGGGGGGCTCAGATACGCAGTATTTT. The encoded protein is CASSFGRGGSDTQYF.

The chain recombines TRBV7-2 with TRBJ1-1; D possibly corresponds to TRBD1 (5 bases). The CDR3 consists of 14 residues. Germline CDR1 SGHTA, CDR2 FQGNSA. Deletions cut 2 bases from V and 4 bases from J, with 11 bases between. The CDR3: CASSLTGGGTEAFF. The CDR3, as DNA: TGTGCCAGCAGCTTAACGGGGGGAGGCACTGAAGCTTTCTTT.

J is TRBJ2-1 and V is TRBV7-9; 11 bases map to TRBD1. CDR3 length: 15 residues. Germline V gene sequence: CDR1 SEHNR, CDR2 FQNEAQ (reference sequence). Trimming took 4 bases from V and 6 from J; bases not matched to a gene: 5. The CDR3 region has the DNA TGTGCCAGCAGCTCTGGACAGGGGGCTTTCAATGAGCAGTTCTTC. Translation: CASSSGQGAFNEQFF.

V usage is TRBV19 and J usage is TRBJ2-7, with D uncertain. With 3 bases removed from V and 9 bases from J, the gap between germline ends came to 9 bases. Germline assignment: CDR1 LNHDA and CDR2 SQIVND (reference sequence). This CDR3 spans 11 amino acids. CDR3 DNA sequence: TGTGCCAGTAGTATGGGTGCGGCGCAGTACTTC. Translating it yields CASSMGAAQYF.

This chain joins TRBV6-5 and TRBJ1-5, with D possibly matching TRBD1 (5 bases). V gave up 5 bases and J gave up 6 bases, with 8 bases separating them. CDR1 is MNHEY and CDR2 is SVGAGI in the germline V gene. The CDR3 totals 12 residues. In DNA form, the CDR3 reads TGTGCCAGCAGTCTGGACATTCAGCCCCAGCATTTT. Amino acids: CASSLDIQPQHF.

V and J are TRBV3-1 (or the pseudogene TRBV3-2) and TRBJ2-3, with TRBD2 identical over 7 bases. With 5 bases clipped from V and 6 bases from J, the junction kept 14 bases outside the gene matches. Per the germline V gene, CDR1 is LGHDT and CDR2 is YNNKEL (reference sequence). The CDR3 totals 16 residues. CDR3 DNA: TGTGCCAGCAGCGGGAGCGGGGAAGGGAAGTTGGATACGCAGTATTTT. Its protein is CASSGSGEGKLDTQYF.

V gene TRBV30 combines with J gene TRBJ2-7; 11 nucleotides agree with TRBD1. The CDR3 covers 14 residues. From germline, CDR1 is GTSNPN and CDR2 SVGIG (reference sequence). Germline trimming cut 5 bases from V and 7 bases from J; bases unmatched to any gene: 10. CDR3 in amino acids: CAWSRTGGAVEQYF. CDR3 nucleotide sequence: TGTGCCTGGTCTAGGACAGGGGGCGCGGTAGAGCAGTACTTC.

The chain links TRBV6-2 or TRBV6-3 to TRBJ2-2; 10 bases are shared with TRBD2. V lost 5 bases, J lost 1 base, and 7 bases stayed unmatched. The CDR3 sequence is 17 residues long. Germline values: CDR1 MNHEY, CDR2 SVGEGT. CDR3: CASSRLIAGGNTGELFF. CDR3 nucleotide sequence: TGTGCCAGCAGTCGTCTTATAGCGGGGGGGAACACCGGGGAGCTGTTTTTT.